What follows are 12 T cell receptor beta chains derived from one specimen sequenced in a study of blood T cells in healthy people across ages. A J-beta primer mix and a sample-barcoded 5' primer were used in a second PCR of about 7 to 12 cycles. TCRdb itself ran the 5' RACE reads through MiXCR, one entry per CDR3 protein. The sample shows hundreds of thousands of distinct CDR3 sequences, just under 25% of them seen only once. This sample was shared with a second study, whose subject was T cells of mothers and their children.

The specimen sequenced was blood. These receptors originate from a boy aged 5 to 17 in good health.

In its sample, this clonotype was seen a few times. J is TRBJ1-4 and V is TRBV20-1, with D perhaps matching TRBD1 (5 bases). The V gene's germline CDR1 is DFQATT and CDR2 SNEGSKA (reference sequence). Trimming left V 3 bases short and J 5 bases short, with 13 bases between. The CDR3 extends over 14 amino acids. The CDR3 loop reads CSAREGRRNEKLFF. The CDR3 coding sequence is TGCAGTGCTAGGGAGGGACGGCGAAATGAAAAACTGTTTTTT.

The chain links TRBV28 to TRBJ2-4; D call uncertain. The CDR3 covers 15 residues. The germline gives CDR1 MDHEN, CDR2 SYDVKM. Trimming cost V 2 bases and J 6 bases, with 14 bases left between them. The CDR3 DNA is TGTGCCAGCAGTTTACTCGGCGTTCGGCCAAACATTCAGTACTTC. Its protein product is CASSLLGVRPNIQYF.

This chain connects TRBV5-1 to TRBJ2-7, with D perhaps TRBD2 (5 bases). The V gene lost 0 bases and the J gene lost 3 bases, with 13 bases spanning the gap. Germline values: CDR1 SGHRS, CDR2 YFSETQ. The CDR3 is made up of 15 amino acids. The CDR3, as DNA: TGCGCCAGCAGCTTGGTAGGTAGCGAAAGCTACGAGCAGTACTTC. Protein product: CASSLVGSESYEQYF.

V is TRBV7-9 and J is TRBJ1-1, with 10 bases aligning to TRBD1. CDR1 and CDR2 (germline): SEHNR, FQNEAQ (reference sequence). The CDR3 has 15 residues. V was clipped by 1 base and J by 8 bases; unmatched bases: 7. CDR3 residues: CASSLGRDRGIEAFF. CDR3 DNA sequence: TGTGCCAGCAGCTTAGGCCGGGACAGGGGTATCGAAGCTTTCTTT.

The chain is built from TRBV7-8 and TRBJ2-1; D not resolved. Germline V lookup: CDR1 SGHVS, CDR2 FQNEAQ. V was pared by 5 bases and J by 4 bases, with 18 bases between. CDR3 length equals 16 residues. The CDR3: CASSPNPEQAYNEQFF. The CDR3 DNA follows: TGTGCCAGCAGCCCTAACCCGGAACAAGCATACAATGAGCAGTTCTTC.

V is TRBV7-2 and J is TRBJ2-5; the D call may be TRBD1 or TRBD2 (7 bases each). The CDR3 spans 15 residues. Germline-derived CDR1 and CDR2 are SGHTA and FQGNSA. The germline V and J ends were trimmed by 5 bases and 5 bases, with 18 bases remaining between them. CDR3: CASSPGGGLRETQYF. The CDR3 DNA reads TGTGCCAGCAGCCCAGGGGGGGGTCTGAGGGAGACCCAGTACTTC.

This clonotype has just a few counts. The CDR3 DNA follows: TGCAGCGTTGGTTCGCGGATACAAGAGACCCAGTACTTC. It is translated as CSVGSRIQETQYF. The chain couples TRBV29-1 to TRBJ2-5; D is ambiguous. Trimming removed 4 bases at V and 2 bases at J, with 11 bases between. The length of the CDR3 is 13 residues. Per germline, CDR1 SQVTM and CDR2 ANQGSEA.

The genes are TRBV7-2 and TRBJ2-1, with D hard to call. Germline values: CDR1 SGHTA, CDR2 FQGNSA. Trimming removed 4 bases from V and 5 bases from J, with 12 bases in between. This CDR3 has 14 amino acids. DNA for the CDR3: TGTGCCAGCAGCTCCTGGGCCTCTAACAATGAGCAGTTCTTC. It specifies CASSSWASNNEQFF. Variable domain in full (rest from reference TRBV7-2 and TRBJ2-1): GAGVSQSPSNKVTEKGKDVELRCDPISGHTALYWYRQSLGQGLEFLIYFQGNSAPDKSGLPSDRFSAERTGGSVSTLTIQRTQQEDSAVYLCASSSWASNNEQFFGPGTRLTVL.

CDR3 DNA sequence: TGTGCCAGCAGCCTACTGGGGACAGGGGGTATCGGCACTGAAGCTTTCTTT. Protein product: CASSLLGTGGIGTEAFF. This rearrangement joins TRBV11-2 to TRBJ1-1; the match to TRBD1 covers 11 bases. In germline, CDR1 is SGHAT, CDR2 FQNNGV. With V trimmed by 5 bases and J by 4 bases, 12 bases remained unmatched. The CDR3 length is 17 residues.

This chain links TRBV4-1 with TRBJ2-5; D possibly uses TRBD1 or TRBD2 (5 bases each). The end of the DNA aligns better with TRBJ2-7, so the J call may be wrong. This CDR3 has 15 amino acids. The germline V gene encodes CDR1 MGHRA and CDR2 YSYEKL. CDR3 in amino acids: CASSQSYRTSYEQYF. The CDR3 DNA is TGCGCCAGCAGCCAATCGTACAGGACTTCGTACGAGCAGTACTTC.

This clonotype turned up a few times. The CDR3 loop reads CSAEGTGEANEQFF. CDR3 coding DNA: TGCAGCGCCGAGGGGACAGGGGAAGCCAATGAGCAGTTCTTC. The V gene is TRBV29-1, the J gene TRBJ2-1; 10 nucleotides agree with TRBD1. The CDR3 is made up of 14 amino acids. The V gene end was trimmed by 7 bases and the J gene end by 6 bases; junction bases not matched to a gene: 9. Germline CDR1 reads SQVTM; CDR2 reads ANQGSEA.

The chain couples TRBV9 to TRBJ2-5, with D perhaps matching TRBD2 (6 bases). The closer fit of TRBJ2-7 to the DNA end suggests the J call may be wrong. The germline CDR1 and CDR2 sequences are SGDLS and YYNGEE. This CDR3 region has 14 residues. CDR3 DNA sequence: TGTGCCAGCAGCGTAGGAACTAGCCGGCACGAGCAGTACTTC. Translation: CASSVGTSRHEQYF.